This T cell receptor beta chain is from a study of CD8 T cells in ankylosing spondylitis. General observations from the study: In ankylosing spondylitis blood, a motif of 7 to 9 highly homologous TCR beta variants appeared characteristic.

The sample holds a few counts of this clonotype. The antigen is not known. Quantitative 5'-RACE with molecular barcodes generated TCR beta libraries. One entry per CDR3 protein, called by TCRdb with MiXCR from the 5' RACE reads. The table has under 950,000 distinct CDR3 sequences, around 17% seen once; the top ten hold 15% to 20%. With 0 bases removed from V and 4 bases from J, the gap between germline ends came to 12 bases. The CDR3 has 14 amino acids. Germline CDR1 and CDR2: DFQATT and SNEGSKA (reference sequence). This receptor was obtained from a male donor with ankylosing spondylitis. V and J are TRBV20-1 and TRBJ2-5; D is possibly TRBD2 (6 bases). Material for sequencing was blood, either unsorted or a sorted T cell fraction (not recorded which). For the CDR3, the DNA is TGCAGTGCTAGAGAGGAGGGTAGGGGAGAGACCCAGTACTTC. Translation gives CSAREEGRGETQYF.